The clone carrying this T cell receptor (beta chain) was seen a few times. Its antigen is not known. The data were obtained in a study of T cell responses to AZD1222 COVID-19 vaccine. Overall study results and limits: CD4 TCRs linked to vaccination spanned spike, dominating at 160-218 and 743-854. Nearly half of spike-specific TCRs reportedly go after variant regions that carry no mutations.

Sequencing used immunoSEQ multiplex PCR; TCRdb keeps in-frame clones, though not all of them. The table records over 100,000 clones, 80% to 85% of them present only once. This specimen was peripheral blood, taken on day 0 of AZD1222 vaccination. This receptor was obtained from an adult in good health.

CDR3 region: CSATNYGYTF. For the CDR3, the DNA is TGCAGTGCGACTAACTATGGCTACACCTTC. The gene calls are TRBV20-1 and TRBJ1-2; no clear D gene. This CDR3 has 10 residues. V lost 6 bases and J lost 0, with 2 bases in between. Germline V gene lookup returns CDR1 DFQATT and CDR2 SNEGSKA (reference sequence).